The clone carrying this T cell receptor (beta chain) was detected once. A read error is likely, as this CDR3 ends without the conserved phenylalanine or tryptophan. The DNA is omitted, as the CDR3 cannot be located on it reliably, and the CDR3 follows TCRdb's listing. The data were obtained in a study of OX40 agonist ivuxolimab in advanced cancers. Generated by immunoSEQ multiplex PCR, the TCRdb table keeps only in-frame clones and is missing some. There are about 73,000 clones in the sample; about 90% occur only once, and under 0.9% lies in the top ten. From its first to its last residue, the CDR3 has 10 amino acids.

The source of this sequence is an adult with an advanced solid tumor such as melanoma, head and neck, liver or kidney cancer. Specimen: CD4+ or CD8+ T cells sorted from blood, collected in a trial of the OX40 agonist ivuxolimab. The chain carries TRBV21-1 and TRBJ2-3. TRBV21-1 is a pseudogene locus. The chain's CDR3 is CASSKGIQEQ.